This passage covers 9 T cell receptor beta chains from one sample sequenced in a study of T cells in Graves' hyperthyroidism and ophthalmopathy. Authors of the study amplified TCR beta CDR3 regions from RNA transcripts. The HTBI primer set was used in a first-round RT-PCR of the TCR CDR3. TCRdb processed the multiplex PCR reads anew with MiXCR; each CDR3 protein has one entry. The table has just under 750,000 distinct CDR3 sequences, around a third seen once. Source material: blood. The receptor source for this set is a woman aged 40 to 49 with Graves' hyperthyroidism.

The chain employs TRBV15 and TRBJ1-2; 8 bases fit TRBD1. Germline V gene sequence: CDR1 LNHNV, CDR2 YYDKDF (reference sequence). The CDR3 is 14 residues long. V lost 8 bases, J lost 4 bases, and 9 bases stayed unmatched. CDR3 DNA sequence: TGTGCCACCGGACAAGGACAGGGACTCTATGGCTACACCTTC. It codes for CATGQGQGLYGYTF. The full variable domain, with the rest looked up from reference TRBV15 and TRBJ1-2, is DAMVIQNPRYQVTQFGKPVTLSCSQTLNHNVMYWYQQKSSQAPKLLFHYYDKDFNNEADTPDNFQSRRPNTSFCFLDIRSPGLGDTAMYLCATGQGQGLYGYTFGSGTRLTVV.

This clonotype appeared a few times. The genes are TRBV18 and TRBJ1-5, with D possibly matching TRBD1 (5 bases). V dropped 0 bases and J dropped 7 bases, with 13 bases sitting between them. Germline V gene lookup returns CDR1 KGHSH and CDR2 LQKENI. The CDR3 totals 15 residues. Here the CDR3 DNA reads TGTGCCAGCTCACCACCGGGGACGGAGAACCAGCCCCAGCATTTT. Residues: CASSPPGTENQPQHF.

The V and J genes are TRBV10-3 and TRBJ2-7; D possibly uses TRBD1 or TRBD2 (7 bases each). The CDR3 is 14 amino acids. V lost 6 bases and J lost 3, with 15 bases in between. Germline CDR1 and CDR2: ENHRY and SYGVKD. For the CDR3, the DNA is TGTGCCATCAGGGCGGGGGACAGTTACTACGAGCAGTACTTC. Its translation: CAIRAGDSYYEQYF.

The genes are TRBV20-1 and TRBJ2-2, with D tentatively TRBD1 (6 bases). The germline V gene encodes CDR1 DFQATT and CDR2 SNEGSKA (reference sequence). The CDR3 runs to 14 residues. CDR3 sequence: CRTGPQGATGELFF. The CDR3 DNA reads as TGCAGAACAGGGCCCCAAGGTGCCACCGGGGAGCTGTTTTTT.

The chain joins TRBV20-1 to TRBJ2-7, with 10 positions matching TRBD1. CDR3 length: 16 residues. Germline CDR1 reads DFQATT; CDR2 reads SNEGSKA (reference sequence). Losses at the gene ends were 5 bases for V and 2 bases for J; bases not matched to a gene: 12. CDR3 region: CSARGDRGSSAYEQYF. The CDR3 nucleotides read TGCAGTGCTCGAGGGGACAGGGGCTCATCGGCCTACGAGCAGTACTTC.

This clonotype was counted many times. The genes are TRBV6-6 and TRBJ2-5; 15 bases agree with TRBD2. Germline V gene sequence: CDR1 MNHNY, CDR2 SVGAGI (reference sequence). Trimming cost V 6 bases and J 4 bases; bases outside gene matches: 3. The CDR3 loop spans 15 amino acids. The CDR3 region is CASSTGLAGGETQYF. The CDR3 DNA is TGTGCCAGCAGCACGGGACTAGCGGGAGGAGAGACCCAGTACTTC.

Many counts were recorded for this clonotype. The chain's CDR3 is CASSQGAAKPEAFF. CDR3 DNA: TGCGCCAGCAGCCAAGGGGCTGCGAAGCCTGAAGCTTTCTTT. The genes are TRBV4-1 and TRBJ1-1; D ambiguous. The CDR3 has 14 residues. V was clipped by 1 base and J by 6 bases, with 12 bases between them. Germline CDR1 reads MGHRA; CDR2 reads YSYEKL.

This clonotype was seen a handful of times. The chain joins TRBV20-1 to TRBJ2-7; 8 positions match TRBD2. V was pared by 0 bases and J by 2 bases, with 3 bases of the junction left unmatched. CDR1 and CDR2 (germline): DFQATT, SNEGSKA (reference sequence). The CDR3 is 14 amino acids. Here the CDR3 reads CSARDTSGTYEQYF. The CDR3 DNA reads as TGCAGTGCTAGAGATACTAGCGGAACCTACGAGCAGTACTTC.

This clonotype was seen a single time. J is TRBJ1-2 and V is TRBV7-2; D is perhaps TRBD1 (5 bases). Germline V gene lookup returns CDR1 SGHTA and CDR2 FQGNSA. The CDR3 spans 14 residues. Trimming shortened V by 7 bases and J by 3 bases, and 15 bases separated the two germline ends. The CDR3 DNA follows: TGTGCCAGCATCCCCGGGGCCGCGGACTATGGCTACACCTTC. This encodes CASIPGAADYGYTF.